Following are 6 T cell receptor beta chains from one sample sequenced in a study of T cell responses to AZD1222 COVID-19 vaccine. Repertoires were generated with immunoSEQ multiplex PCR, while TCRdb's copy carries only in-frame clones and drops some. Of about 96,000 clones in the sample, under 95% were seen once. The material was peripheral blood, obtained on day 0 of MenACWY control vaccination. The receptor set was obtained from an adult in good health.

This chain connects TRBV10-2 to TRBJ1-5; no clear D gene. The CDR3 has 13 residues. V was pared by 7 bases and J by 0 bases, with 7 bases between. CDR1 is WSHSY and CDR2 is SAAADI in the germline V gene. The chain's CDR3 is CASTVNSNQPQHF. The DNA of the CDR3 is TGCGCCAGCACAGTTAATAGCAATCAGCCCCAGCATTTT.

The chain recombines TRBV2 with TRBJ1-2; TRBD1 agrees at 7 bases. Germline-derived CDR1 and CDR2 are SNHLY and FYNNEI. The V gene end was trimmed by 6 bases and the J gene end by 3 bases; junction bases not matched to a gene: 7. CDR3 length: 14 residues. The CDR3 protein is CASSDRAPDYGYTF. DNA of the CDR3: TGTGCCAGCAGCGACAGGGCGCCTGACTATGGCTACACCTTC.

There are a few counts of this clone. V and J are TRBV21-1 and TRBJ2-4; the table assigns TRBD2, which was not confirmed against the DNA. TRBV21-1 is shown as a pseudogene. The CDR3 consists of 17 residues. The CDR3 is CASSKAGPDLAKNIQYF. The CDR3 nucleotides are TGTGCCAGCAGCAAAGCAGGTCCGGACTTAGCCAAAAACATTCAGTACTTC.

CDR3 region: CASSVPDRVNQPQHF. CDR3 coding DNA: TGTGCCAGCAGCGTCCCCGACAGGGTCAATCAGCCCCAGCATTTT. This rearrangement joins TRBV9 to TRBJ1-5; 7 bases are a match to TRBD1. J lost 3 bases, V lost 2 bases, and 5 bases had no gene match. This CDR3 spans 15 amino acids. Germline CDR1 and CDR2: SGDLS and YYNGEE.

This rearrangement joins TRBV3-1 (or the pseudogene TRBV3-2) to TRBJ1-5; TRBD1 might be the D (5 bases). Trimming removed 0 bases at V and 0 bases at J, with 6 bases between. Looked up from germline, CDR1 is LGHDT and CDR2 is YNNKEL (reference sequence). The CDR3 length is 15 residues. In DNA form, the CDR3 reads TGTGCCAGCAGCCAAGAGGGGGGTAGCAATCAGCCCCAGCATTTT. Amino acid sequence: CASSQEGGSNQPQHF.

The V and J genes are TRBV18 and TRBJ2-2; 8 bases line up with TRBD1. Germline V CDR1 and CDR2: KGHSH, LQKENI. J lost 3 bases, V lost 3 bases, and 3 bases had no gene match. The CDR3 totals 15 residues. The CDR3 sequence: CASSPTGGDTGELFF. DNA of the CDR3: TGTGCCAGCTCACCCACAGGGGGAGACACCGGGGAGCTGTTTTTT.